The clone carrying this TCR beta chain was observed a few times. This CDR3 region has 14 residues. The V end lost 3 bases, the J end lost 1 base, and 8 bases lay between the germline ends. The germline V gene has CDR1 SGDLS and CDR2 YYNGEE. TCRdb ran MiXCR on the 5' RACE reads and lists one entry per CDR3 protein. The sample holds under 65,000 distinct CDR3 sequences, about 28% seen once. The chain carries TRBV9 and TRBJ2-4; perhaps TRBD1 as D (5 bases). Sequenced material: tumor-infiltrating memory CD4+ T cells sorted from the breast tumor. Sample subset: memory CD4+ T cells, CD4+CD45RO+CD25-. This clonotype was sampled from a female donor with breast cancer. The CDR3 spells CASSEGSAKNIQYF. For the CDR3, the DNA is TGTGCCAGCAGCGAGGGGTCGGCCAAAAACATTCAGTACTTC.